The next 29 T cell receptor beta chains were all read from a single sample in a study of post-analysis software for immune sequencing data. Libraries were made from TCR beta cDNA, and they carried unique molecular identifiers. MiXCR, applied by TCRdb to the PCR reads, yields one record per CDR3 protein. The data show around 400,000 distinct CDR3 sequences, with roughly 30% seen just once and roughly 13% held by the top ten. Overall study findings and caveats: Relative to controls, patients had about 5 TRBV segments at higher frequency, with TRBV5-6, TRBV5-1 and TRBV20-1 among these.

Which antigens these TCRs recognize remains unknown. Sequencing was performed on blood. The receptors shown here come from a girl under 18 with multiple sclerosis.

The chain's CDR3 is CASSQRYSLGPNSPLHF. CDR3 bases: TGCGCCAGCAGCCAACGGTACAGCCTGGGGCCTAATTCACCCCTCCACTTT. The genes are TRBV4-3 and TRBJ1-6; D perhaps matches TRBD1 (5 bases). The CDR3 is 17 amino acids. The V end was cut by 2 bases, the J end by 6 bases, with 17 bases between. Per the germline V gene, CDR1 is LGHNA and CDR2 is YSLEER.

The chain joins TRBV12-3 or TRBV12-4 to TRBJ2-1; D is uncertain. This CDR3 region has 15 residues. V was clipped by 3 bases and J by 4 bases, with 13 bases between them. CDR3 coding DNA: TGTGCCAGCAGTTTCTTAGACGGGCAATACAATGAGCAGTTCTTC. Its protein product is CASSFLDGQYNEQFF.

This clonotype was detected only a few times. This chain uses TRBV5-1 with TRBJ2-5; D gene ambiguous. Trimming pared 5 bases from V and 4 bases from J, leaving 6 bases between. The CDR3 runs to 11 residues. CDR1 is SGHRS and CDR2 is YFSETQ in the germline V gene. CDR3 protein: CASRGTETQYF. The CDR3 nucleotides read TGCGCCAGCAGGGGAACAGAGACCCAGTACTTC.

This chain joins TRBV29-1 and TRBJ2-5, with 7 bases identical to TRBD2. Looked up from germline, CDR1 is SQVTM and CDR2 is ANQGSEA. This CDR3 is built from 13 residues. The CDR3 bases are TGCACCAGACGGCGGGGGTCCTTCAATGAGCAGTACTTC. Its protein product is CTRRRGSFNEQYF.

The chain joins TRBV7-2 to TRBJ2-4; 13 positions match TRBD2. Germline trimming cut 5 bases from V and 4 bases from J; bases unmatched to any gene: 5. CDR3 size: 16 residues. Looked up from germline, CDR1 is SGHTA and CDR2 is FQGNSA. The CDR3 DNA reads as TGTGCCAGCAGCCTCCGGACTAGCGGGGGTAAAAACATTCAGTACTTC. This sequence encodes CASSLRTSGGKNIQYF.

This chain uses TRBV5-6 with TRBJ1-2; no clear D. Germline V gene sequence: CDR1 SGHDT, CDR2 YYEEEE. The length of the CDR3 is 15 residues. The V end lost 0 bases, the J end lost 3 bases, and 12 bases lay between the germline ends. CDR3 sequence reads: CASSLVGEQYYGYTF. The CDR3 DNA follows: TGTGCCAGCAGCTTGGTTGGAGAGCAATACTATGGCTACACCTTC.

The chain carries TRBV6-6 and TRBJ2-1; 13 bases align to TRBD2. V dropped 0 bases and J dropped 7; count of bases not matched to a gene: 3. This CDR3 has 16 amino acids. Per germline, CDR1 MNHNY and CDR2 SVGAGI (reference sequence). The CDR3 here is CASSYSRLAGGNEQFF. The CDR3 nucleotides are TGTGCCAGCAGTTACTCCAGACTAGCGGGGGGTAATGAGCAGTTCTTC.

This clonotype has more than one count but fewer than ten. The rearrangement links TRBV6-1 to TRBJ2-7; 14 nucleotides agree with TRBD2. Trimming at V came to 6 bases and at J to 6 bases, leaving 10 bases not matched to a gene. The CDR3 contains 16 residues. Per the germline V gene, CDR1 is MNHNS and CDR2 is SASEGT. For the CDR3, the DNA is TGTGCCAGCAGGACCCAAGGACTAGCGGGGGGCCTCGAGCAGTACTTC. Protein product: CASRTQGLAGGLEQYF.

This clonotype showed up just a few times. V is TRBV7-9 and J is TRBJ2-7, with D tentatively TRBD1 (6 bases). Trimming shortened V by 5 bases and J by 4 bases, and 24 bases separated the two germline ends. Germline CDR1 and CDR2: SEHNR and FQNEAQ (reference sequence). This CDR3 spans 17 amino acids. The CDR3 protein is CASSPTPRPGQNYEQYF. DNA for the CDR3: TGTGCCAGCAGCCCCACCCCGCGTCCGGGACAAAATTACGAGCAGTACTTC.

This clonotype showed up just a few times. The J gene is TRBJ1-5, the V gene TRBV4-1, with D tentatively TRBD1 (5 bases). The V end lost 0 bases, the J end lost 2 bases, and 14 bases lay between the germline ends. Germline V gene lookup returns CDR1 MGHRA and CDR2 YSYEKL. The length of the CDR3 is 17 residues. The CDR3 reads CASSQDSPGLGNQPQHF. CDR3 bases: TGCGCCAGCAGCCAAGATAGCCCAGGGCTTGGCAATCAGCCCCAGCATTTT.

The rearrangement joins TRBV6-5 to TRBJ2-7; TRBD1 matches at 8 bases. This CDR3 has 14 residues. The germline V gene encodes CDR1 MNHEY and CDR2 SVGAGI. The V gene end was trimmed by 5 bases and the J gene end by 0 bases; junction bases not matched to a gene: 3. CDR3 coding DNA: TGTGCCAGCAGTCGGACAGGGACCTCCTACGAGCAGTACTTC. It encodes CASSRTGTSYEQYF.

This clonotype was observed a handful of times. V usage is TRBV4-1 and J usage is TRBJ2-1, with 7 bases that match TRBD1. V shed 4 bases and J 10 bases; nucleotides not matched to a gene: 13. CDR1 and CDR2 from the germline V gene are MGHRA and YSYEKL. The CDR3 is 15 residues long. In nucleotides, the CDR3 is TGCGCCAGCAGCCCTCCGGGACAGCCCAATGAGGAGCAGTTCTTC. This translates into CASSPPGQPNEEQFF.

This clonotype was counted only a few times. The CDR3 region is CASSYPGQGQFF. The CDR3 DNA reads as TGTGCCAGCAGTTACCCCGGACAGGGGCAGTTCTTC. The rearrangement uses TRBV6-2 or TRBV6-3 and TRBJ2-1; 8 nucleotides align to TRBD1. The length of the CDR3 is 12 residues. In germline, CDR1 is MNHEY, CDR2 SVGEGT. The J segment lost 12 bases and the V segment lost 2 bases, leaving 3 bases of the junction unmatched.

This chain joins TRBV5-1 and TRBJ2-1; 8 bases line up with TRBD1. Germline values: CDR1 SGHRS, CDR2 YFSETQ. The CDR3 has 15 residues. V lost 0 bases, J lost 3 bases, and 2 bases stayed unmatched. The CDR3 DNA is TGCGCCAGCAGCTTGGGGGGGACAGGCTACAATGAGCAGTTCTTC. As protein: CASSLGGTGYNEQFF.

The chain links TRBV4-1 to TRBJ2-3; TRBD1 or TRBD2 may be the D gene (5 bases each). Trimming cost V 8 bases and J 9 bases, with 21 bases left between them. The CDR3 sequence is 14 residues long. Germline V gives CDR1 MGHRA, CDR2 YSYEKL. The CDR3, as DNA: TGCGCCAGCCCAATACCGGGCCGTCGGGGCACGCAGTATTTT. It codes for CASPIPGRRGTQYF.

Here the CDR3 DNA reads TGTGCCAGCAGTGATGAAGGGACTAGCGGGGGCTTCTACGAGCAGTTCTTC. Its translation is CASSDEGTSGGFYEQFF. The chain couples TRBV6-1 to TRBJ2-1; 14 bases are a match to TRBD2. Germline V gene data show CDR1 as MNHNS and CDR2 as SASEGT. This CDR3 has 17 residues. V gave up 3 bases and J gave up 10 bases; unmatched junction bases: 11.

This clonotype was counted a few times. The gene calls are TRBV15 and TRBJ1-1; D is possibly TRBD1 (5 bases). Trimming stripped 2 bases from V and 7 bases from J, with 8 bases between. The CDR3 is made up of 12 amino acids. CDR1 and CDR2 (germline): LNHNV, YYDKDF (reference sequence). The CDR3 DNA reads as TGTGCCACCAGCAGATACGGGGGTGAAGCTTTCTTT. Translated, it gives CATSRYGGEAFF.

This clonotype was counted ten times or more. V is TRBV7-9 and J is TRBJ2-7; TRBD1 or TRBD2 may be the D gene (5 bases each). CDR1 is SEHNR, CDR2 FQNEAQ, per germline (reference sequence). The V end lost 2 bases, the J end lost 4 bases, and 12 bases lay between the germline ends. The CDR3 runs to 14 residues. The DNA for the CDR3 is TGTGCCAGCAGCTTATCGGGGCACCAATACGAGCAGTACTTC. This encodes CASSLSGHQYEQYF. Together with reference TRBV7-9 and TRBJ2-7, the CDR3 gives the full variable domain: DTGVSQNPRHKITKRGQNVTFRCDPISEHNRLYWYRQTLGQGPEFLTYFQNEAQLEKSRLLSDRFSAERPKGSFSTLEIQRTEQGDSAMYLCASSLSGHQYEQYFGPGTRLTVT.

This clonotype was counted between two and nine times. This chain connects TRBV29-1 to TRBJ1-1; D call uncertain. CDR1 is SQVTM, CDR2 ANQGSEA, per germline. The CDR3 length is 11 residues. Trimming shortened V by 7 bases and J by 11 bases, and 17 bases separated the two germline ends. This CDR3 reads CSAKREAPAFF. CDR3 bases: TGCAGCGCAAAAAGGGAGGCGCCGGCTTTCTTT.

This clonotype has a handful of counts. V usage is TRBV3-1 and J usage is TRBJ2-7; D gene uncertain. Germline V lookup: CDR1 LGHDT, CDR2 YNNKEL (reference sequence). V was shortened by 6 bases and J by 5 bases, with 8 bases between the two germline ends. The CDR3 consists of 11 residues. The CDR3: CASRSYHEQYF. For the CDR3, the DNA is TGTGCCAGCAGGTCCTACCACGAGCAGTACTTC.

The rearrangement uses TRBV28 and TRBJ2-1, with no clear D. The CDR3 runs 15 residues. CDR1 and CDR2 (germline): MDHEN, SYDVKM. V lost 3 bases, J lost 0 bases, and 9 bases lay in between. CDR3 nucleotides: TGTGCCAGCAGTTTTAGGATGATCTCCTACAATGAGCAGTTCTTC. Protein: CASSFRMISYNEQFF.

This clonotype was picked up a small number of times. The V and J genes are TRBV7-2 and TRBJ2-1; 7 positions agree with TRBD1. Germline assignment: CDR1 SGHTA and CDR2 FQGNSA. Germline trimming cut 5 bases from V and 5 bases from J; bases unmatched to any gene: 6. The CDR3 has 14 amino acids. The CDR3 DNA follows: TGTGCCAGCAGCCCACCAACAGGGGACAATGAGCAGTTCTTC. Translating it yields CASSPPTGDNEQFF. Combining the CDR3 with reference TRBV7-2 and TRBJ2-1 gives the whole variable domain GAGVSQSPSNKVTEKGKDVELRCDPISGHTALYWYRQSLGQGLEFLIYFQGNSAPDKSGLPSDRFSAERTGGSVSTLTIQRTQQEDSAVYLCASSPPTGDNEQFFGPGTRLTVL.

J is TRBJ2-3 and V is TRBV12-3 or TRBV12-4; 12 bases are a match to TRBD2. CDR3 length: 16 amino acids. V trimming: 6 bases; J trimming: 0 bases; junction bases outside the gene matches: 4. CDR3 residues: CASRGLAGPSTDTQYF. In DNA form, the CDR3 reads TGTGCCAGCAGGGGACTAGCGGGTCCGAGCACAGATACGCAGTATTTT.

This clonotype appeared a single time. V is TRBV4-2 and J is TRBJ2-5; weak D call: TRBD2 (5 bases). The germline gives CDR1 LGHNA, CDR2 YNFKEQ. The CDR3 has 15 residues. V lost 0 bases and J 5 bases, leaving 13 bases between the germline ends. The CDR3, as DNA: TGTGCCAGCAGCCAAGATTTTCTAGCTTGGGAGACCCAGTACTTC. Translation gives CASSQDFLAWETQYF.

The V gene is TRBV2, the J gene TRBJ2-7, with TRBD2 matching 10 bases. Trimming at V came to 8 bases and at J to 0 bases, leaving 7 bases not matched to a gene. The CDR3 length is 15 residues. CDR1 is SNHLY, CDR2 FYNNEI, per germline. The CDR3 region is CASWPSGGDSYEQYF. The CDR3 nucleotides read TGTGCCAGCTGGCCTAGCGGGGGTGACTCCTACGAGCAGTACTTC.

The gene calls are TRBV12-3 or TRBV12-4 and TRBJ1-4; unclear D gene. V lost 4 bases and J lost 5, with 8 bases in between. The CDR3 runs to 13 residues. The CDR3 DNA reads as TGTGCCAGCAGTTCCAACTCCAATGAAAAACTGTTTTTT. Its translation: CASSSNSNEKLFF.

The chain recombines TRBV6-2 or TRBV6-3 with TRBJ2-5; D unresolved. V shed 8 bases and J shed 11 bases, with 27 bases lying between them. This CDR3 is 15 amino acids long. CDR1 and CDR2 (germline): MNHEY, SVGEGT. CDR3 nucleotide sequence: TGTGCCAGCGGCTCCTGGGGTCGATATTACAATGAGCAGTACTTC. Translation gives CASGSWGRYYNEQYF.

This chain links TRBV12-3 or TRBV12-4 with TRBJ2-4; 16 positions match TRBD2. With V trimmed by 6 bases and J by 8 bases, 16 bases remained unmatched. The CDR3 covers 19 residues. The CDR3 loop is CASSHTGGTSGGEWYIQYF. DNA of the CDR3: TGTGCCAGCAGCCACACTGGAGGGACTAGCGGGGGGGAATGGTACATTCAGTACTTC.

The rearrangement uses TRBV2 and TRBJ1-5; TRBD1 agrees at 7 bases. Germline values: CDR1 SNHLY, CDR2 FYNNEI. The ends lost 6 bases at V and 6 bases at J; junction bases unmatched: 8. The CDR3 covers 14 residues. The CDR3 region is CASSQRQGSQPQHF. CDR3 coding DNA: TGTGCCAGCAGCCAAAGACAGGGCAGTCAGCCCCAGCATTTT.